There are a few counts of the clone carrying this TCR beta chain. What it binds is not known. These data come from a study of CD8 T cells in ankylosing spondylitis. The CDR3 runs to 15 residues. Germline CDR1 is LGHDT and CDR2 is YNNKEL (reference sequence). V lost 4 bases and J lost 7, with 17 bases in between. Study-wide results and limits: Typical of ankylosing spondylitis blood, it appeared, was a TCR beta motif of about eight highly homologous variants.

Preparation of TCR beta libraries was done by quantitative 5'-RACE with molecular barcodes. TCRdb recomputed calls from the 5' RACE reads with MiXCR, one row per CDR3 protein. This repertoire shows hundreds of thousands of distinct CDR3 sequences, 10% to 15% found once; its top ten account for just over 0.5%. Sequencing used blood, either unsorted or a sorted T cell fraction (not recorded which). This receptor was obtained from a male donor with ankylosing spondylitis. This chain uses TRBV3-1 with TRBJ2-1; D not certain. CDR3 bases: TGTGCCAGCAGCCTAGACGGTGTCCCTGGGAATGAGCAGTTCTTC. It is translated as CASSLDGVPGNEQFF.